This TCR beta chain is from a study of synovial regulatory T cells in juvenile arthritis. Study background: Over 5 patients were on methotrexate and a few were untreated.

HLA-DR+ Treg cells made up the iaTreg subset. Frequency places this clone as medium-sized. Its target is not known. The study, taken as a whole, reports: iaTreg TCR repertoires were largely private across patients and partially overlapped synovial Teff and blood CPL. Inflammation-associated Treg cells in blood had less TCR diversity than the remaining blood Treg cells. Synovial Tregs shared more CDR3 sequences with iaTregs than other blood Tregs.

The germline gives CDR1 SGDLS, CDR2 YYNGEE. The CDR3 length is 13 residues. No DNA sequence is on record. TCRdb's table, derived via immunoSEQ multiplex PCR, lists solely in-frame clones and lacks some. This sample's clone table lists more than 800 clones. This rearrangement joins TRBV9 to TRBJ2-2; checking the TCRdb D call of TRBD2 is not possible without DNA. This receptor was identified in a donor between 2 and 29 years old with juvenile idiopathic arthritis. Sequences were obtained from Treg cells from blood. The subset here: HLA-DR+ inflammation-associated blood Treg cells. This CDR3 reads CASSALGVGELFF. Together with reference TRBV9 and TRBJ2-2, the CDR3 gives the full variable domain: DSGVTQTPKHLITATGQRVTLRCSPRSGDLSVYWYQQSLDQGLQFLIQYYNGEERAKGNILERFSAQQFPDLHSELNLSSLELGDSALYFCASSALGVGELFFGEGSRLTVL.